This TCR beta chain is drawn from a study of T cell clonotyping in hematopoietic cell transplantation. In the case of this clone: Its antigen is still unknown.

Germline values: CDR1 SEHNR, CDR2 FQNEAQ (reference sequence). The CDR3 runs 13 residues. V dropped 1 base and J dropped 5 bases, with 5 bases sitting between them. Study outcomes and limitations: After transplant, recipient diversity fell while pathologically expanded clonotypes grew through day 180.

Blood collection times were about day -28 and days 30, 100, 180 posttransplant. Generated by immunoSEQ multiplex PCR, the TCRdb table keeps only in-frame clones and is missing some. The sample consists of around 9,700 clones, 89% of them appearing once. This clonotype was obtained from a male patient between 55 and 70 years old who had an allogeneic stem cell transplant from an unrelated donor, so the T cells may come from the graft donor. Some clones in this sample may be carry-over from other donors' samples. Sequencing was performed on PBMCs, taken 180 days after allogeneic stem cell transplant. The chain uses TRBV7-9 and TRBJ1-4; D is uncertain. The CDR3 protein is CASSLGLNEKLFF. Here the CDR3 DNA reads TGTGCCAGCAGCTTAGGCCTCAATGAAAAACTGTTTTTT.